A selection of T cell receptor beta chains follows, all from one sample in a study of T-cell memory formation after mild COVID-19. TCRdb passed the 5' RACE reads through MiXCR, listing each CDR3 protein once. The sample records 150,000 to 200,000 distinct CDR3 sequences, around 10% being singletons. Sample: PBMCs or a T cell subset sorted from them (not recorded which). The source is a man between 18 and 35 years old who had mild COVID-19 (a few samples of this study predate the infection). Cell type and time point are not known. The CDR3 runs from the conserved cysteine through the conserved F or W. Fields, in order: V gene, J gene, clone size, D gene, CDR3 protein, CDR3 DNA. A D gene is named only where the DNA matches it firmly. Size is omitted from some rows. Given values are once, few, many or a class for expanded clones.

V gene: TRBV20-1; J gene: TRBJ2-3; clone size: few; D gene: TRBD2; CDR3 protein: CSARDLVRGGSDTQYF; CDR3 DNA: TGCAGTGCTAGAGATCTAGTGCGGGGGGGTTCAGATACGCAGTATTTT
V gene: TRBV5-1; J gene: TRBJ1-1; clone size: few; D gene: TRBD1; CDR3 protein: CASSSTQGAVSEAFF; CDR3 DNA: TGCGCCAGCAGCTCTACACAGGGGGCTGTTTCTGAAGCTTTCTTT
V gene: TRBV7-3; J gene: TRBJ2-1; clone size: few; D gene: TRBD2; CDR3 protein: CASSLKAGVTDEQFF; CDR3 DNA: TGTGCCAGCAGCTTAAAAGCGGGGGTCACTGATGAGCAGTTCTTC
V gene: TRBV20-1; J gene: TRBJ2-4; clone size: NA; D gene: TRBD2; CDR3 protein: CSARTGGGDIQYF; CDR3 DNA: TGCAGTGCTAGAACAGGCGGGGGTGACATTCAGTACTTC
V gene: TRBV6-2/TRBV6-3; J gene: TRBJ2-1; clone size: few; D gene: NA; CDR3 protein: CASRISYNEQFF; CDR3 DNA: TGTGCCAGCAGGATTTCCTACAATGAGCAGTTCTTC
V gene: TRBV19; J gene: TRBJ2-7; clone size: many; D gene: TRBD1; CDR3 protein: CASSIYRGQLYEQYF; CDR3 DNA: TGTGCCAGTAGTATTTACAGGGGGCAACTCTACGAGCAGTACTTC
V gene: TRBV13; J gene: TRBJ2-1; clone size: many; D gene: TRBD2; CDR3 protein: CASSSTGVAGENEQFF; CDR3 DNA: TGTGCCAGCAGCTCTACCGGGGTAGCGGGGGAAAATGAGCAGTTCTTC
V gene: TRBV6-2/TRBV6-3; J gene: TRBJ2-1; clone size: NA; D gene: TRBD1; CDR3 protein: CASRPIGQGANEQFF; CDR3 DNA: TGTGCCAGCAGACCGATCGGACAGGGGGCGAATGAGCAGTTCTTC
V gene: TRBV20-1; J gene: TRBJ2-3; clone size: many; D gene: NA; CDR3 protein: CSARDSRISTDTQYF; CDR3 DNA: TGCAGTGCTAGGGACAGCCGGATTAGCACAGATACGCAGTATTTT
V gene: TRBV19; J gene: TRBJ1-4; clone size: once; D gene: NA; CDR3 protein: CASSIWQRGEKLFF; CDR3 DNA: TGTGCCAGTAGTATATGGCAACGGGGTGAAAAACTGTTTTTT
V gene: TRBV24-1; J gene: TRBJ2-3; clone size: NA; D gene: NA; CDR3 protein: CATSAPGDTQYF; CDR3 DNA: TGTGCCACCAGTGCCCCGGGAGATACGCAGTATTTT